This T cell receptor (beta chain) is drawn from a study of OX40 agonist ivuxolimab in advanced cancers. Profiled with immunoSEQ multiplex PCR; TCRdb holds only in-frame clones, not every one. The sample has 65,000 to 95,000 clones; more than 80% are singletons. The CDR3 spans 14 residues. V was cut by 10 bases and J by 0 bases, with 15 bases left in between. The germline V gene has CDR1 SEHNR and CDR2 FQNEAQ (reference sequence). Any history of autoimmune disease or systemic immunosuppression disqualified patients. The sequence derives from an adult with an advanced solid tumor such as melanoma, head and neck, liver or kidney cancer. The genes are TRBV7-9 and TRBJ1-1; D gene uncertain. The material sequenced was CD4+ or CD8+ T cells sorted from blood, taken in a trial of the OX40 agonist ivuxolimab. The CDR3 bases are TGTGCCAAGCAGGCGGACGGATTGAACACTGAAGCTTTCTTT. It is translated as CAKQADGLNTEAFF.